This T cell receptor (beta chain) was profiled in a study of CD8 T cells in Susac syndrome. Findings and limits, study-wide: It was acknowledged in the study that its TCR sequencing and HLA analysis involved a relatively small number of individuals.

Random hexamers primed reverse transcription of about 0.5 to 1 ug RNA. The authors amplified TCR beta CDR3 across 54 Vbeta and 13 Jbeta using immunoSEQ multiplex PCR. TCRdb reprocessed the immunoSEQ multiplex PCR reads with MiXCR, giving one entry per CDR3 protein. The data show 90,000 to 150,000 distinct CDR3 sequences, about nine tenths seen once. The CDR3 spans 12 residues. Germline V gene sequence: CDR1 SEHNR, CDR2 FQNEAQ (reference sequence). From blood CD8+ and CD4+ T cells, TCR beta sequences were generated. Isolation of CD8+ and CD4+ T cells was performed negatively, whereas enrichment of TEMRA cells was done by FACS. A remark on this clonotype: Its antigen is undetermined. One end of the junction fails to match germline, which may point to a read error.

The specimen sequenced was CD4+ T cells from PBMCs. This TCR was recovered from a human donor in good health. The rearrangement joins TRBV7-9 to TRBJ1-1; D is uncertain. CDR3 DNA: TGTGCCAGCAGCGCGTTGAAGACTGAAGCTTTCTTT. It translates to CASSALKTEAFF.